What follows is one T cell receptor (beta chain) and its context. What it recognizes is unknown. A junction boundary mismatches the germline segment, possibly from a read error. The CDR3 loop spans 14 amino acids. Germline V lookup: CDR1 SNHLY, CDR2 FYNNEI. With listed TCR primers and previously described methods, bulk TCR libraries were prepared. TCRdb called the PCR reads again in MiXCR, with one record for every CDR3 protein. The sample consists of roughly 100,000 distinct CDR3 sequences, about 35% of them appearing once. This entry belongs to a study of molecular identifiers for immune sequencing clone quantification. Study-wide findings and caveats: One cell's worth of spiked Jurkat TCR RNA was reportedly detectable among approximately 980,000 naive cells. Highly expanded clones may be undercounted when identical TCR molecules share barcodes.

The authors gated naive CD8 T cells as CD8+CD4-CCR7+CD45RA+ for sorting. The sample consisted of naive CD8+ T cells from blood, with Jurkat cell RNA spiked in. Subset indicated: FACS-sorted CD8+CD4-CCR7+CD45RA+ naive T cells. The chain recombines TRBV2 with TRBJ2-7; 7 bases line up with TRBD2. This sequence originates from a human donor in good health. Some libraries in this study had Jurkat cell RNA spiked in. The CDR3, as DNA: TGTGCCAGCACTAGGCCGGGGGGTTCCTACGTGCAGTACTTC. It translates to CASTRPGGSYVQYF.